Listed here are 9 T cell receptor beta chains from one sample, sequenced in a study of blood T cell repertoires in COVID-19. Libraries were prepared by immunoSEQ multiplex PCR; TCRdb keeps only in-frame clonotypes and omits some of them. The repertoire has 40,000 to 55,000 clones, approximately 91% of them found once; the top ten carry about a quarter. Specimen: peripheral blood. Receptors were obtained from a human donor in a cohort sampled during active COVID-19.

The chain carries TRBV7-2 and TRBJ2-2; D may be TRBD2 (5 bases). Germline CDR1 SGHTA, CDR2 FQGNSA. CDR3 length: 16 residues. The ends were cut back, 2 bases at V and 1 base at J, with 11 bases in the middle. The CDR3 reads CASSLYSSGNTGELFF. The CDR3 DNA is TGTGCCAGCAGCTTATATTCCAGCGGGAACACCGGGGAGCTGTTTTTT.

The chain carries TRBV6-2 or TRBV6-3 and TRBJ2-7; 8 positions agree with TRBD1. This CDR3 region has 15 residues. Germline CDR1 is MNHEY and CDR2 is SVGEGT. The trim removed 7 bases at V and 2 bases at J, leaving 10 bases unmatched. The CDR3 DNA follows: TGTGCCAGCACCCCAGGGGGGACAGGAACCTACGAGCAGTACGTC. Its translation is CASTPGGTGTYEQYV.

This chain joins TRBV9 and TRBJ1-3, with TRBD1 matching over 7 bases. Germline V gives CDR1 SGDLS, CDR2 YYNGEE. The CDR3 totals 15 residues. V was pared by 0 bases and J by 6 bases, with 6 bases of the junction left unmatched. This CDR3 reads CASSVGGGWQNTIYF. The CDR3 region has the DNA TGTGCCAGCAGCGTAGGAGGGGGCTGGCAAAACACCATATATTTT. Based on the CDR3 plus reference TRBV9 and TRBJ1-3, the full variable domain is DSGVTQTPKHLITATGQRVTLRCSPRSGDLSVYWYQQSLDQGLQFLIQYYNGEERAKGNILERFSAQQFPDLHSELNLSSLELGDSALYFCASSVGGGWQNTIYFGEGSWLTVV.

V gene TRBV28 combines with J gene TRBJ1-5; D gene uncertain. The CDR3 is 13 residues long. Looked up from germline, CDR1 is MDHEN and CDR2 is SYDVKM. The V gene lost 3 bases and the J gene lost 0 bases, with 3 bases spanning the gap. CDR3 protein: CASSFYSNQPQHF. CDR3 nucleotides: TGTGCCAGCAGTTTTTATAGCAATCAGCCCCAGCATTTT.

The V call is TRBV18, the J call TRBJ2-3; 7 bases are shared with TRBD2. The CDR3 length is 14 residues. V shed 0 bases and J 6 bases; nucleotides not matched to a gene: 3. The germline V gene has CDR1 KGHSH and CDR2 LQKENI. As DNA, the CDR3 is TGTGCCAGCTCACCACCTACTAGCGCCGATACGCAGTATTTT. This encodes CASSPPTSADTQYF.

The genes are TRBV19 and TRBJ2-2; 11 nucleotides match TRBD2. The V gene end was trimmed by 0 bases and the J gene end by 3 bases; junction bases not matched to a gene: 6. The CDR3 is 18 amino acids. CDR1 and CDR2 (germline): LNHDA, SQIVND (reference sequence). The CDR3 loop is CASSIEGRTSGYTGELFF. In nucleotides, the CDR3 is TGTGCCAGTAGTATAGAGGGGCGGACTAGCGGGTACACCGGGGAGCTGTTTTTT. Supplemented by reference TRBV19 and TRBJ2-2, the full variable domain reads DGGITQSPKYLFRKEGQNVTLSCEQNLNHDAMYWYRQDPGQGLRLIYYSQIVNDFQKGDIAEGYSVSREKKESFPLTVTSAQKNPTAFYLCASSIEGRTSGYTGELFFGEGSRLTVL.

This rearrangement joins TRBV7-8 to TRBJ1-5, with TRBD1 matching 8 bases. V shed 5 bases, J shed 7 bases, and the junction held 4 bases outside the gene matches. The CDR3 is made up of 13 amino acids. Germline CDR1 reads SGHVS; CDR2 reads FQNEAQ. As DNA, the CDR3 is TGTGCCAGCAGCGGTGGACAGGGACAGCCCCAGCATTTT. Protein product: CASSGGQGQPQHF.

This clone has a handful of counts. The V and J genes are TRBV7-9 and TRBJ2-2; 13 bases are shared with TRBD2. The junction had 7 bases not matched to a gene; V was cut back by 5 bases and J by 7 bases. CDR3 length equals 16 residues. Germline assignment: CDR1 SEHNR and CDR2 FQNEAQ (reference sequence). CDR3 sequence: CASSPGLAGAVGELFF. For the CDR3, the DNA is TGTGCCAGCAGCCCCGGACTAGCGGGAGCGGTCGGGGAGCTGTTTTTT.

This chain links TRBV7-2 with TRBJ2-2, with 12 bases that match TRBD2. J was trimmed by 6 bases and V by 6 bases; bases with no gene match: 17. This CDR3 spans 19 amino acids. The germline V gene has CDR1 SGHTA and CDR2 FQGNSA. The CDR3 spells CASRPTPLAGGRQAGELFF. The CDR3 DNA is TGTGCCAGCAGGCCGACGCCCCTAGCGGGGGGGCGTCAGGCCGGGGAGCTGTTTTTT.